A single sample is the source of the 6 T cell receptor beta chains below, sequenced in a study of cytomegalovirus exposure and HLA in healthy donors. Vbeta (60) and Jbeta (13) primers were used in the PCR. Profiled with immunoSEQ multiplex PCR; TCRdb holds only in-frame clones, not every one. The sample contains 200,000 to 250,000 clones, more than 75% of which appear only once. The sample taken for sequencing was PBMCs. Every receptor here comes from a human donor in good health.

This chain's CDR3 is CASSPSVAGDEQYF. In DNA form, the CDR3 reads TGCGCCAGCAGCCCTAGTGTGGCAGGGGACGAGCAGTACTTC. V and J are TRBV4-1 and TRBJ2-7; weak D call: TRBD1 (6 bases). The CDR3 extends over 14 amino acids. V gave up 4 bases and J gave up 5 bases, with 15 bases separating them. Germline CDR1 MGHRA, CDR2 YSYEKL.

This chain joins TRBV25-1 and TRBJ1-2; 9 positions agree with TRBD1. CDR1 and CDR2 (germline): MGHDK, SYGVNS. V lost 5 bases and J lost 5; bases outside the gene matches: 6. This CDR3 spans 14 amino acids. The CDR3 loop reads CASSNRDRVYGYTF. The DNA of the CDR3 is TGTGCCAGCAGTAACCGGGACAGGGTGTATGGCTACACCTTC.

The chain employs TRBV6-1 and TRBJ2-1; 13 positions agree with TRBD2. CDR3 size: 15 residues. Germline lookup yields CDR1 MNHNS and CDR2 SASEGT. The V and J ends lost 7 bases and 7 bases, in that order; junction bases with no gene match: 7. For the CDR3, the DNA is TGTGCCAGCATCCCCGGGACTAGCGGGGCAAATGAGCAGTTCTTC. Its protein is CASIPGTSGANEQFF.

The chain links TRBV5-1 to TRBJ2-3, with 11 bases aligning to TRBD1. After removal of 6 bases from V and 2 bases from J, the junction contained 11 bases not matched to a gene. CDR1 and CDR2 (germline): SGHRS, YFSETQ. This CDR3 contains 17 residues. The CDR3 spells CASTGQGAGSFTDTQYF. For the CDR3, the DNA is TGCGCCAGCACCGGACAGGGGGCAGGATCTTTCACAGATACGCAGTATTTT.

The chain employs TRBV28 and TRBJ2-5; D uncertain. V was shortened by 6 bases and J by 3 bases, with 11 bases between the two germline ends. Germline assignment: CDR1 MDHEN and CDR2 SYDVKM. This CDR3 has 13 residues. DNA for the CDR3: TGTGCCAGCAGGAATTTCGCGAAAGAGACCCAGTACTTC. This codes for CASRNFAKETQYF. Full variable domain (rest looked up from reference TRBV28 and TRBJ2-5): DVKVTQSSRYLVKRTGEKVFLECVQDMDHENMFWYRQDPGLGLRLIYFSYDVKMKEKGDIPEGYSVSREKKERFSLILESASTNQTSMYLCASRNFAKETQYFGPGTRLLVL.

This clone was seen more than once but under ten times. CDR3 protein: CASSPRGGDGYTF. CDR3 bases: TGTGCCAGCAGTCCCCGGGGGGGGGATGGCTACACCTTC. V and J are TRBV27 and TRBJ1-2; perhaps TRBD1 as D (5 bases). V was clipped by 5 bases and J by 6 bases, with 13 bases between them. The CDR3 is 13 residues long. The germline CDR1 and CDR2 sequences are MNHEY and SMNVEV (reference sequence).